This passage covers 2 T cell receptor beta chains from one sample sequenced in a study of early T cells in non-severe SARS-CoV-2 infection. TCRdb analysed the 5' RACE reads with MiXCR anew, one entry per CDR3 protein. The sample contains tens of thousands of distinct CDR3 sequences, roughly 8.7% of which appear only once. The sequencing input was whole blood. These receptors were taken from an adult who was a healthcare worker with PCR-confirmed SARS-CoV-2 infection or an uninfected control (not recorded which).

Only a few counts were recorded for this clonotype. This chain joins TRBV7-2 and TRBJ2-5, with D perhaps matching TRBD1 (7 bases). Trimming took 1 base from V and 13 from J, leaving 13 bases between them. CDR3 length: 12 residues. Per germline, CDR1 SGHTA and CDR2 FQGNSA. CDR3 amino acids: CASSLDRRGVYF. Here the CDR3 DNA reads TGTGCCAGCAGCTTAGATCGCAGGGGGGTGTACTTC.

The table lists this clonotype with many counts. V and J are TRBV7-8 and TRBJ2-3; TRBD2 matches 13 bases. CDR3 size: 17 residues. With V trimmed by 5 bases and J by 4 bases, 9 bases remained unmatched. The V gene's germline CDR1 is SGHVS and CDR2 FQNEAQ. The CDR3 reads CASSPGWTSGSPDTQYF. CDR3 DNA: TGTGCCAGCAGCCCAGGGTGGACTAGCGGGAGTCCAGATACGCAGTATTTT.